This passage covers 5 T cell receptor beta chains from one sample sequenced in a study of Ad26.COV2.S vaccination and SARS-CoV-2 variants. Treatment: over 15 received Ad26.COV2.S at low or high dose, single or two shots; 5 received placebo; per-sample allocation not given. Day 63 following the first vaccine or placebo injection was when the samples were taken. Measured with immunoSEQ multiplex PCR; TCRdb has only the in-frame clones, and not every one. This table holds 380,000 or so clones, roughly 90% found once. Sequencing was performed on peripheral blood, taken in a trial of Ad26.COV2.S vaccine versus placebo. These receptors originate from a person between 18 and 60 years old who received the Ad26.COV2.S COVID-19 vaccine or a placebo.

V is TRBV3-1 (or the pseudogene TRBV3-2) and J is TRBJ2-7; 8 bases map to TRBD1. This CDR3 contains 18 residues. Germline CDR1 reads LGHDT; CDR2 reads YNNKEL (reference sequence). V shed 1 base, J shed 2 bases, and the junction held 13 bases outside the gene matches. The CDR3 region has the DNA TGTGCCAGCAGCCAAGCAAGACCGACAGGGGTAGGGACCTACGAGCAGTACTTC. Its protein is CASSQARPTGVGTYEQYF.

V usage is TRBV5-6 and J usage is TRBJ1-2; 7 positions match TRBD1. Trimming removed 4 bases from V and 8 bases from J; junction bases left unmatched: 11. There are 14 residues in the CDR3. CDR1 is SGHDT and CDR2 is YYEEEE in the germline V gene. CDR3 nucleotides: TGTGCCAGCAGCCTAGGGGGCGGGGAAACCGGCTACACCTTC. Its translation is CASSLGGGETGYTF. Filled out from reference TRBV5-6 and TRBJ1-2, the complete variable domain reads DAGVTQSPTHLIKTRGQQVTLRCSPKSGHDTVSWYQQALGQGPQFIFQYYEEEERQRGNFPDRFSGHQFPNYSSELNVNALLLGDSALYLCASSLGGGETGYTFGSGTRLTVV.

This clone was detected once. The chain joins TRBV7-9 to TRBJ2-5; 10 bases line up with TRBD1. Germline assignment: CDR1 SEHNR and CDR2 FQNEAQ (reference sequence). This CDR3 has 15 amino acids. The V gene end was trimmed by 5 bases and the J gene end by 2 bases; junction bases not matched to a gene: 5. The CDR3 spells CASSKRTGGQETQYF. The CDR3 nucleotides read TGTGCCAGCAGCAAACGGACAGGGGGTCAAGAGACCCAGTACTTC.

The V gene is TRBV9, the J gene TRBJ1-2, with 7 positions matching TRBD1. Germline-derived CDR1 and CDR2 are SGDLS and YYNGEE. J lost 7 bases, V lost 5 bases, and 8 bases had no gene match. This CDR3 region has 13 residues. The CDR3 DNA is TGTGCCAGCAGTGCACAAGACAGGGTTGGCTACACCTTC. Protein sequence: CASSAQDRVGYTF.

There are a few counts of this clone. This chain links TRBV6-1 with TRBJ1-5, with D possibly TRBD1 on 6 matching bases. Trimming left V 3 bases short and J 4 bases short, with 16 bases between. Germline loops: CDR1 MNHNS, CDR2 SASEGT. The CDR3 spans 16 residues. The CDR3: CASSEKIGTQNQPQHF. DNA of the CDR3: TGTGCCAGCAGTGAGAAAATCGGGACACAAAATCAGCCCCAGCATTTT.